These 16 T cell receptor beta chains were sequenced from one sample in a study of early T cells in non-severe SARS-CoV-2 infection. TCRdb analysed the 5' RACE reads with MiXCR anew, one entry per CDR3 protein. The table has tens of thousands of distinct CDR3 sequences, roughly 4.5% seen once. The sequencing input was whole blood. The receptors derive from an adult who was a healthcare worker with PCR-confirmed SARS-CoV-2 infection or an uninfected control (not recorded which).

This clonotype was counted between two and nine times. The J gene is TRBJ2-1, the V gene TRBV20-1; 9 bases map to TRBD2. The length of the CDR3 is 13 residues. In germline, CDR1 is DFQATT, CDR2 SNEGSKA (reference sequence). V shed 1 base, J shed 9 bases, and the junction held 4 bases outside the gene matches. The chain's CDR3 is CSARGAGGGEQFF. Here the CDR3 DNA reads TGCAGTGCTAGAGGCGCGGGAGGGGGTGAGCAGTTCTTC.

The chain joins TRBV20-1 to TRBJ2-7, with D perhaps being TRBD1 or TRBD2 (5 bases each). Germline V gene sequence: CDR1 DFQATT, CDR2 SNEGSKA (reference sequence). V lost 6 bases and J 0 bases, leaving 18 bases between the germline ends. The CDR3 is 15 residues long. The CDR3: CSARPGTRSSYEQYF. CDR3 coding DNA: TGCAGTGCACGTCCCGGGACGAGGAGCTCCTACGAGCAGTACTTC.

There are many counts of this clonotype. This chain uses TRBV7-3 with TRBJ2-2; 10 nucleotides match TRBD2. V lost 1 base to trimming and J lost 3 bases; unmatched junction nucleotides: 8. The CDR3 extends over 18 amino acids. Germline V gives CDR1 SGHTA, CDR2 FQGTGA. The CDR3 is CASSLNPGLAGDTGELFF. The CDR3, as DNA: TGTGCCAGCAGCTTAAACCCCGGGCTAGCGGGAGACACCGGGGAGCTGTTTTTT.

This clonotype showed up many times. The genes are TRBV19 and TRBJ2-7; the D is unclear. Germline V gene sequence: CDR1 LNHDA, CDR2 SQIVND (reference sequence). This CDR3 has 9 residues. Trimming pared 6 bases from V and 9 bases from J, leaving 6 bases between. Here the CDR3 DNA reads TGTGCCAGTAGCCCTCTGCAGTACGTC. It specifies CASSPLQYV.

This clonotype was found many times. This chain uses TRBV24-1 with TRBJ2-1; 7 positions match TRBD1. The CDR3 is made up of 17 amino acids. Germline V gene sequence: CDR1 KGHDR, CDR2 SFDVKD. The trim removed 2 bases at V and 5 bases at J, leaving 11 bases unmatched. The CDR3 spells CATSDSGRGYGDNEQFF. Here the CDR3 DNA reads TGTGCCACCAGTGATTCGGGCAGGGGGTATGGGGACAATGAGCAGTTCTTC.

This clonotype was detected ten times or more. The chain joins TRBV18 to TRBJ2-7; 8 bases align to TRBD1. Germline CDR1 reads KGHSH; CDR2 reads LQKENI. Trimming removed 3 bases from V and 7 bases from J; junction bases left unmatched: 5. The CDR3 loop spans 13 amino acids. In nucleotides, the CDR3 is TGTGCCAGCTCACCGACAGGGGCAAGGGAGCAGTACTTC. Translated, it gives CASSPTGAREQYF.

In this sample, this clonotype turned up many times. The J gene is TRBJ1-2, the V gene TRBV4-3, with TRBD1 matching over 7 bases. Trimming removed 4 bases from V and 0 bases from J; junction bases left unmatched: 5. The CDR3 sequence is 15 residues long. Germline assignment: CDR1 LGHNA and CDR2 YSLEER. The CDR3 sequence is CASSPATGANYGYTF. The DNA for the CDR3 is TGCGCCAGCAGCCCAGCCACAGGGGCTAACTATGGCTACACCTTC.

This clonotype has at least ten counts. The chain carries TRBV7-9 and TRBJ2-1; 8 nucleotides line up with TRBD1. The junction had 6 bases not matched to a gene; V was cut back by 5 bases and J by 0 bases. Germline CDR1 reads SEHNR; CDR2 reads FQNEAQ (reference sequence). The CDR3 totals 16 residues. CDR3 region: CASSGQGHNSYNEQFF. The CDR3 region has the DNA TGTGCCAGCAGCGGACAGGGCCACAACTCCTACAATGAGCAGTTCTTC.

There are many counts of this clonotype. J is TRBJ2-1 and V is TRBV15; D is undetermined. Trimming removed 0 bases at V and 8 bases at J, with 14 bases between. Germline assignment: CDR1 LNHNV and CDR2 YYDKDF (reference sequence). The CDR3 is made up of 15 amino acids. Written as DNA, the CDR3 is TGTGCCACCAGCAGAGATCGATTAGATAGCTATGAGCAGTTCTTC. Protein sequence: CATSRDRLDSYEQFF.

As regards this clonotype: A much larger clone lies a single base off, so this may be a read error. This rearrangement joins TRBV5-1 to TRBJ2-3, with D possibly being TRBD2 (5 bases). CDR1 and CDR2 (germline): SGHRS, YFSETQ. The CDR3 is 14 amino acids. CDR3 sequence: CVSSLKGVTDTQYF. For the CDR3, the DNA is TGCGTCAGCAGCCTGAAGGGAGTCACAGATACGCAGTATTTT. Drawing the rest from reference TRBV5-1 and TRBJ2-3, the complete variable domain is KAGVTQTPRYLIKTRGQQVTLSCSPISGHRSVSWYQQTPGQGLQFLFEYFSETQRNKGNFPGRFSGRQFSNSRSEMNVSTLELGDSALYLCVSSLKGVTDTQYFGPGTRLTVL.

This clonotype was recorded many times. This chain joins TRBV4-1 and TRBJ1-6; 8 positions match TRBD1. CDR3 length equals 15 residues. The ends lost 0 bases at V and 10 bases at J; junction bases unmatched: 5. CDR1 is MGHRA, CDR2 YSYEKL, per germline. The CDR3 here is CASSQEGQGVSPLHF. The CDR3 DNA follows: TGCGCCAGCAGCCAAGAAGGACAGGGTGTGTCACCCCTCCACTTT.

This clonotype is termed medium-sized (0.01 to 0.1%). The CDR3 nucleotides read TGTGCCACCAGCAGGTACAATGAGCAGTTCTTC. Translation: CATSRYNEQFF. V is TRBV15 and J is TRBJ2-1, with D uncertain. Germline V gene sequence: CDR1 LNHNV, CDR2 YYDKDF (reference sequence). Between the trimmed V and J ends, which lost 3 bases and 4 bases, there was a span of 1 base. CDR3 size: 11 residues.

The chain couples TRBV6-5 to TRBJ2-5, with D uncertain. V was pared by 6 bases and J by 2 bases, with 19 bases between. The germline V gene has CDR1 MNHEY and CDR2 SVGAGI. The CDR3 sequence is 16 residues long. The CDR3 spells CASSPQGRLPQETQYF. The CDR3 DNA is TGTGCCAGCAGCCCCCAAGGCAGGCTTCCTCAAGAGACCCAGTACTTC.

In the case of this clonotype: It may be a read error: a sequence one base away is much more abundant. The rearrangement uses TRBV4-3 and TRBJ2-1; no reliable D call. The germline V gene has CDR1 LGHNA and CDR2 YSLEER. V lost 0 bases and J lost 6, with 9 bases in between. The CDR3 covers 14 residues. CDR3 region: CASSQELVSNEQFF. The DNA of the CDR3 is TGCGCCAGCAGCCAAGAATTGGTTAGCAATGAGCAGTTCTTC.

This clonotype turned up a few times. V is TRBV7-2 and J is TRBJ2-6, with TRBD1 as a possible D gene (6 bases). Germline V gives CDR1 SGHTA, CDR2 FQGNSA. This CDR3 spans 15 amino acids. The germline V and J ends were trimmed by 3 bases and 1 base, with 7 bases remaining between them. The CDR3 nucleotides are TGTGCCAGCAGCTTTACAGGGTCTGGGGCCAACGTCCTGACTTTC. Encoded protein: CASSFTGSGANVLTF.

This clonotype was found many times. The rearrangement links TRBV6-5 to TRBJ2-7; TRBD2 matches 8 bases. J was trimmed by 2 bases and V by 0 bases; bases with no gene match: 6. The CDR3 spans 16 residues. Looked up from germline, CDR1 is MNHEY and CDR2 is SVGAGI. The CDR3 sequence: CASSYSWTSTTYEQYF. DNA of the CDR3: TGTGCCAGCAGTTACTCCTGGACTAGCACAACCTACGAGCAGTACTTC.